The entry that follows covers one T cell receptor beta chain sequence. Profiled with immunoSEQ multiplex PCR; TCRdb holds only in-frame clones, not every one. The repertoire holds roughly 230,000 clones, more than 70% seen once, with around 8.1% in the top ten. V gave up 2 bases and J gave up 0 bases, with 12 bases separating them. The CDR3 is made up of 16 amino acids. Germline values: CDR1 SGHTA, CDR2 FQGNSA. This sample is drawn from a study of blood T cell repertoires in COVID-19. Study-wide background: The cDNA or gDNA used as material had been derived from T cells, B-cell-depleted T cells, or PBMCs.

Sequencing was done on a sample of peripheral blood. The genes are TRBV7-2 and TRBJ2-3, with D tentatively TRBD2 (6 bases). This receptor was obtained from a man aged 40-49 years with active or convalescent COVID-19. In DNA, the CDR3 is TGTGCCAGCAGCTTACAGGCGGGACCTAGCACAGATACGCAGTATTTT. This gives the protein CASSLQAGPSTDTQYF.